This is a list of T cell receptor beta chains from one sample in a study of T cells in Graves' hyperthyroidism and ophthalmopathy. Each CDR3 protein gets one entry after TCRdb re-called the multiplex PCR reads with MiXCR. The profile shows more than 300,000 distinct CDR3 sequences, about 13% of them singletons. Sequences were obtained from blood. These TCRs come from a woman under 30 with Graves' hyperthyroidism. Each CDR3 is given with its conserved first and last residue. The D gene is left open where the match is weak. Some rows have no size entry. The others give once, few or many, or a class for an expanded clone.

V gene,J gene,D gene,clone size,CDR3 protein,CDR3 DNA
TRBV4-1,TRBJ2-5,TRBD1,-,CASSQRTGSMETQYF,TGCGCCAGCAGCCAACGGACAGGGAGTATGGAGACCCAGTACTTC
TRBV5-1,TRBJ2-7,TRBD2,many,CASSLDPTGLEFGEQYF,TGCGCCAGCAGCTTGGATCCAACGGGACTAGAGTTTGGCGAGCAGTACTTC
TRBV19,TRBJ2-6,TRBD1,few,CASSMQGDSSGANVLTF,TGTGCCAGTAGTATGCAGGGGGATTCCTCTGGGGCCAACGTCCTGACTTTC
TRBV14,TRBJ1-1,-,few,CASSRSRQVNTEAFF,TGTGCCAGCAGCCGATCTAGACAGGTGAACACTGAAGCTTTCTTT
TRBV18,TRBJ2-5,-,many,CASSPPQGAETQYF,TGTGCCAGCTCACCGCCGCAGGGCGCGGAGACCCAGTACTTC
TRBV27,TRBJ2-5,-,many,CASSLSSGETQYF,TGTGCCAGCAGTTTATCTTCCGGAGAGACCCAGTACTTC
TRBV7-2,TRBJ2-7,-,-,CASIPDEQYF,TGTGCCAGCATCCCGGACGAGCAGTACTTC
TRBV18,TRBJ2-1,-,many,CASSPQVPGPYNEQFF,TGTGCCAGCTCACCGCAGGTACCGGGACCTTACAATGAGCAGTTCTTC
TRBV5-1,TRBJ1-5,TRBD1,many,CASSRQGGVDQPQHF,TGCGCCAGCAGTCGACAGGGAGGGGTTGATCAGCCCCAGCATTTT
TRBV7-6,TRBJ2-5,-,many,CASSTSRWRSETQYF,TGTGCCAGCAGCACTAGTCGGTGGAGGTCCGAGACCCAGTACTTC
TRBV27,TRBJ2-7,-,few,CASSLAGHHYEQYF,TGTGCCAGCAGTTTGGCAGGACACCACTACGAGCAGTACTTC
TRBV6-2/TRBV6-3,TRBJ1-1,TRBD1,few,CASSTRGDREGAFF,TGTGCCAGCAGTACCCGCGGGGACAGGGAGGGAGCTTTCTTT
TRBV6-1,TRBJ2-1,TRBD1,-,CASSEAAGTGNNEQFF,TGTGCCAGCAGTGAAGCAGCCGGGACAGGGAATAATGAGCAGTTCTTC
TRBV28,TRBJ2-1,TRBD2,many,CASRGFVAGFYNEQFF,TGTGCCAGCAGGGGGTTTGTAGCGGGATTCTACAATGAGCAGTTCTTC
TRBV6-1,TRBJ2-2,-,-,CASYSGTLIVTGELFF,TGTGCCAGCTACTCCGGGACTCTTATAGTCACCGGGGAGCTGTTTTTT
TRBV28,TRBJ2-1,TRBD2,-,CASSPSGRASNEQFF,TGTGCCAGCAGCCCTAGCGGGAGGGCCTCCAATGAGCAGTTCTTC
TRBV27,TRBJ2-2,-,few,CASSLFQMGELFF,TGTGCCAGCAGTTTGTTTCAAATGGGGGAGCTGTTTTTT
TRBV5-1,TRBJ2-1,-,-,CASSLGPLGRVNNEQFF,TGCGCCAGCAGCTTAGGCCCTCTCGGCAGGGTGAACAATGAGCAGTTCTTC
TRBV7-2,TRBJ2-2,-,many,CASSADDGTGELFF,TGTGCCAGCAGCGCGGACGATGGAACCGGGGAGCTGTTTTTT
TRBV28,TRBJ2-7,-,many,CASSFLGYEQYF,TGTGCCAGCAGTTTCCTGGGCTACGAGCAGTACTTC
TRBV3-1,TRBJ1-3,-,many,CASSRGVRAGNTIYF,TGTGCCAGCAGCCGAGGCGTAAGGGCTGGAAACACCATATATTTT
TRBV24-1,TRBJ1-2,-,many,CATSDLEGPKYGYTF,TGTGCCACCAGTGATTTAGAAGGGCCGAAGTATGGCTACACCTTC
TRBV7-3,TRBJ1-5,TRBD1,many,CASSSGQNQPQHF,TGTGCCAGCAGCTCGGGACAGAATCAGCCCCAGCATTTT
TRBV20-1,TRBJ2-1,-,-,CSAIVGGPGTSEQFF,TGCAGTGCTATTGTGGGCGGCCCGGGTACGTCGGAGCAGTTCTTC
TRBV6-1,TRBJ1-5,-,many,CASTILGRAGQPQHF,TGTGCCAGCACCATTCTTGGACGGGCCGGGCAGCCCCAGCATTTT
TRBV12-3/TRBV12-4,TRBJ2-1,TRBD2,many,CATRILAGGNEQFF,TGTGCCACCAGGATACTAGCGGGGGGCAATGAGCAGTTCTTC
TRBV20-1,TRBJ2-2,-,many,CSARPGLLGTGELFF,TGCAGTGCTAGACCGGGACTCTTGGGCACCGGGGAGCTGTTTTTT
TRBV6-2/TRBV6-3,TRBJ1-1,-,many,CASPGTEDFEAFF,TGTGCCAGCCCCGGGACCGAGGATTTCGAAGCTTTCTTT
TRBV12-3/TRBV12-4,TRBJ2-1,-,many,CASSPRRSPYNEQFF,TGTGCCAGCAGCCCTCGCCGGAGCCCCTACAATGAGCAGTTCTTC
TRBV12-3/TRBV12-4,TRBJ2-7,-,many,CASSFGQGGYEQYF,TGTGCCAGCAGTTTTGGTCAGGGAGGCTACGAGCAGTACTTC
TRBV28,TRBJ1-2,-,many,CATTPGTRSYTF,TGTGCCACCACTCCCGGGACAAGGAGCTACACCTTC
TRBV10-3,TRBJ2-5,-,many,CAISPGTDPVETQYF,TGTGCCATCAGTCCTGGGACGGACCCGGTAGAGACCCAGTACTTC